This T cell receptor (beta chain) was found in a study of T cells in Graves' hyperthyroidism and ophthalmopathy. About the study: The blood sample was taken at first diagnosis, before treatment began.

This clonotype has ten or more counts. V lost 6 bases and J lost 7, with 15 bases in between. There are 13 residues in the CDR3. Germline assignment: CDR1 MNHNS and CDR2 SASEGT. Amplified TCR beta CDR3 regions derived from RNA transcripts. The TCR CDR3 was amplified in a first-round RT-PCR using the HTBI primer set. A single record per CDR3 protein comes from TCRdb applying MiXCR to the multiplex PCR reads. The sample records around 520,000 distinct CDR3 sequences, around 22% being singletons. PBMCs stemmed from 10 ml fresh peripheral blood. The clonotype comes from a woman aged 30 to 39 with Graves' ophthalmopathy. The chain uses TRBV6-1 and TRBJ1-2, with D possibly matching TRBD1 (6 bases). Sequencing was done on a sample of blood. CDR3 sequence reads: CASRRGGGSGYTF. The CDR3 region has the DNA TGTGCCAGCAGGAGAGGGGGTGGAAGTGGCTACACCTTC.